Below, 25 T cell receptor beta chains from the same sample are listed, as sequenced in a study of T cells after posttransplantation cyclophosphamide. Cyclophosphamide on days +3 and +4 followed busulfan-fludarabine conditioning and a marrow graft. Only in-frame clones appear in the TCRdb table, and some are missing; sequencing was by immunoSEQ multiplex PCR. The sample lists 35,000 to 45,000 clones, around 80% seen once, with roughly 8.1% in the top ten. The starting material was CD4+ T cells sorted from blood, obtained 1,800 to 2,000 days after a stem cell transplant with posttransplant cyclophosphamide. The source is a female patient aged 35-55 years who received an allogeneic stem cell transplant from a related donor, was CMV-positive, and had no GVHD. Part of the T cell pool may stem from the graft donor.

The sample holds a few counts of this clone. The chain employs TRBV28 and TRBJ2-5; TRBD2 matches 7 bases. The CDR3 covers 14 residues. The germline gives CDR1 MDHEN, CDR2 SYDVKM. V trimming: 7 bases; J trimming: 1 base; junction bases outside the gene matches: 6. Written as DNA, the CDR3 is TGTGCCAGCAACCTCTTAGCGGGCCAAGAGACCCAGTACTTC. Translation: CASNLLAGQETQYF.

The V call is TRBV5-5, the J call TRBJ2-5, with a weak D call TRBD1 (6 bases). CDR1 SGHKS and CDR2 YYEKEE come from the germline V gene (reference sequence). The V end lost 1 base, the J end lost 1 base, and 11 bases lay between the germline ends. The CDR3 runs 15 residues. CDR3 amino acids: CASSLLGAFQETQYF. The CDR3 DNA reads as TGTGCCAGCAGCTTGCTGGGGGCCTTCCAAGAGACCCAGTACTTC.

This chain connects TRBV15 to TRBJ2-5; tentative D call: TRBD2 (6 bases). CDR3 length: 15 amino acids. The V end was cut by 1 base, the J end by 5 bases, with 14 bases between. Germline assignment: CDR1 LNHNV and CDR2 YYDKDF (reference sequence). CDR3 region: CATSRAPGDGETQYF. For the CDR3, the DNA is TGTGCCACCAGCAGAGCTCCGGGAGACGGGGAGACCCAGTACTTC.

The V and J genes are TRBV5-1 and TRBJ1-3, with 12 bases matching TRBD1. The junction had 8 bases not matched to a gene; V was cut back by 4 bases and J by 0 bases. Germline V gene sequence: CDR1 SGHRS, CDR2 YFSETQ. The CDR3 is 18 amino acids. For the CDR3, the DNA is TGCGCCAGCAGCGCGGGGACAGGGGGCGCGGGCTCTGGAAACACCATATATTTT. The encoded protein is CASSAGTGGAGSGNTIYF.

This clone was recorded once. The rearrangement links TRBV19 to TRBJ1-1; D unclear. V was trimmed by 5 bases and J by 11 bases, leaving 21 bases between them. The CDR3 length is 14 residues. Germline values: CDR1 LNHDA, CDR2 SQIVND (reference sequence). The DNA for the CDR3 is TGTGCCAGTAGTTCTGGGAGGGCGGGTGTGTCCGCTTTCTTT. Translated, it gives CASSSGRAGVSAFF.

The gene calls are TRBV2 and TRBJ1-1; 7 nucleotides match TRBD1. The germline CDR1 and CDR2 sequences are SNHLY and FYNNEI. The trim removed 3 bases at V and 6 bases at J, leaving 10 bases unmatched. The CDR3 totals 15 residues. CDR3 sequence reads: CASSDVTGSRAEAFF. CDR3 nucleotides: TGTGCCAGCAGTGATGTGACAGGGAGTAGGGCTGAAGCTTTCTTT.

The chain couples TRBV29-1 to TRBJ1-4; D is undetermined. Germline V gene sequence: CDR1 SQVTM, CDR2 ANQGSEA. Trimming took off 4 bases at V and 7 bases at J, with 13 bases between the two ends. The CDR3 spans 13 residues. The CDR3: CSVGGSRFEKLFF. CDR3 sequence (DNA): TGCAGCGTTGGAGGCAGCCGTTTTGAAAAACTGTTTTTT.

CDR3 sequence: CASSVGEGTQETQYF. CDR3 nucleotides: TGTGCCAGCAGCGTAGGGGAAGGGACTCAAGAGACCCAGTACTTC. The chain recombines TRBV9 with TRBJ2-5; a weak D match, TRBD2 (6 bases). Germline CDR1 is SGDLS and CDR2 is YYNGEE. Trimming left V 0 bases short and J 2 bases short, with 11 bases between. The CDR3 spans 15 residues.

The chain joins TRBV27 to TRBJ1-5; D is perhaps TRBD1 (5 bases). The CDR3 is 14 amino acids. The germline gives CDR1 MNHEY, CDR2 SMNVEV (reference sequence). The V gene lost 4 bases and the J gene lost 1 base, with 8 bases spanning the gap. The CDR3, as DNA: TGTGCCAGCAGTTCAGGGTGGAGCAATCAGCCCCAGCATTTT. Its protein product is CASSSGWSNQPQHF.

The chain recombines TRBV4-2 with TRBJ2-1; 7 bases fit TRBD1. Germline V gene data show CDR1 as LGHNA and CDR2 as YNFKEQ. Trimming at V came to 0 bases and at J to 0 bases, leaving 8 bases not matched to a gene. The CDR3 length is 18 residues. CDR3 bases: TGTGCCAGCAGCCAAGATATAGGGGGCTCGAGCTCCTACAATGAGCAGTTCTTC. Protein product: CASSQDIGGSSSYNEQFF.

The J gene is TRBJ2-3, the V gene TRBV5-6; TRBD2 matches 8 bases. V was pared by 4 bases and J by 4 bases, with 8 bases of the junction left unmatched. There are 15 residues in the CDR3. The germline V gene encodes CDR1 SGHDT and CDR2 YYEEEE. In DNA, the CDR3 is TGTGCCAGCAGCCCGGGACTAGATGTAGCAGATACGCAGTATTTT. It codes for CASSPGLDVADTQYF.

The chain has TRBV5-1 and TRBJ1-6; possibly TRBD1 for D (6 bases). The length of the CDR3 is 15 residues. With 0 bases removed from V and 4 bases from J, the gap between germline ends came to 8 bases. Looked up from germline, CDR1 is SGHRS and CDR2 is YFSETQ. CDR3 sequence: CASSLAGQYNSPLHF. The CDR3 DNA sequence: TGCGCCAGCAGCTTGGCCGGACAGTATAATTCACCCCTCCACTTT.

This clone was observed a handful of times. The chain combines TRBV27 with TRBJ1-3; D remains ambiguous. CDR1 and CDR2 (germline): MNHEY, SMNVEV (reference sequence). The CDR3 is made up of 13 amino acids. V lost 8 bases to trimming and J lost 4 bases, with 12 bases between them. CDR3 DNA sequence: TGTGCCAGCCCCCGCGGGGAAGGAAACACCATATATTTT. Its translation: CASPRGEGNTIYF.

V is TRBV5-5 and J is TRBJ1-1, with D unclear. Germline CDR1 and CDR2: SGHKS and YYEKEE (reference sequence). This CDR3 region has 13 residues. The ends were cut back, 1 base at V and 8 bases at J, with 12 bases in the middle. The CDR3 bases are TGTGCCAGCAGCTTGCCGGGGTTCGCGGAAGCTTTCTTT. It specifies CASSLPGFAEAFF.

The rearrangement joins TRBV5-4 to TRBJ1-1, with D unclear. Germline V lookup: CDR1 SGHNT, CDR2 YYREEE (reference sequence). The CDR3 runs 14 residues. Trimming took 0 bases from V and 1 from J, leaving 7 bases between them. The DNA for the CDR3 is TGTGCCAGCAGCTTGGCGACGGGGAACACTGAAGCTTTCTTT. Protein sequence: CASSLATGNTEAFF.

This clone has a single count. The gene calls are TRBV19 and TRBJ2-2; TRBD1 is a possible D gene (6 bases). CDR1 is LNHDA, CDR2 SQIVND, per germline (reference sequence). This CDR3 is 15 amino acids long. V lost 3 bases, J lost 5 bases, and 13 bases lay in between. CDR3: CASSIQGHFTGELFF. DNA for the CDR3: TGTGCCAGTAGTATCCAGGGACACTTTACCGGGGAGCTGTTTTTT.

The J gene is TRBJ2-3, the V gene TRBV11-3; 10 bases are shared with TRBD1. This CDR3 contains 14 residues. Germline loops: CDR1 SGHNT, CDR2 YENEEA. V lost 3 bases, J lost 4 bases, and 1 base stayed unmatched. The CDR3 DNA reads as TGTGCCAGCAGCTTTGGACAGGGGGCAGATACGCAGTATTTT. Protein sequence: CASSFGQGADTQYF.

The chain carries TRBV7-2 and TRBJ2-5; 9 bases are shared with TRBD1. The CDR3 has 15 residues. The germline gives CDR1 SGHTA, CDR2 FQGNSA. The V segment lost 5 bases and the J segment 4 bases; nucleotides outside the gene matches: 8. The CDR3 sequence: CASSGETGGLETQYF. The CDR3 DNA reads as TGTGCCAGCAGCGGCGAGACAGGGGGTTTAGAGACCCAGTACTTC.

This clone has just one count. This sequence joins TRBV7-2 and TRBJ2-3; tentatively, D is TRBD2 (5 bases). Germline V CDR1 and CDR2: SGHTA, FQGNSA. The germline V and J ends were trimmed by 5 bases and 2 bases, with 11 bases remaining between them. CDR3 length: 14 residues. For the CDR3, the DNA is TGTGCCAGCAGCCTAAAGCGGCTCACAGATACGCAGTATTTT. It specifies CASSLKRLTDTQYF.

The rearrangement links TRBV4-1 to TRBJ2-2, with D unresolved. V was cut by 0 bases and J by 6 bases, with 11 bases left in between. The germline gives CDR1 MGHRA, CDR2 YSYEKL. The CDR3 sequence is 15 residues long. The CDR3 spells CASSQDIRSSGELFF. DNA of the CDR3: TGCGCCAGCAGCCAAGATATAAGGAGTTCCGGGGAGCTGTTTTTT.

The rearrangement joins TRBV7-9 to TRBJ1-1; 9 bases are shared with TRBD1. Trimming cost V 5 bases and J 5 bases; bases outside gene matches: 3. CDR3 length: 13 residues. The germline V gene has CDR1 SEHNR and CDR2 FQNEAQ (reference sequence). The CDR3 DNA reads TGTGCCAGCAGCCTCGGGACAGGGACTGAAGCTTTCTTT. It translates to CASSLGTGTEAFF.

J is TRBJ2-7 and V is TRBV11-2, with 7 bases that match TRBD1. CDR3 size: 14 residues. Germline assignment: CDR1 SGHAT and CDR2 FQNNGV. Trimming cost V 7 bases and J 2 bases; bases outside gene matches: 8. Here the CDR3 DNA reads TGTGCCAGCAAGATCCGAGGGGGCGCCTACGAGCAGTACTTC. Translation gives CASKIRGGAYEQYF.

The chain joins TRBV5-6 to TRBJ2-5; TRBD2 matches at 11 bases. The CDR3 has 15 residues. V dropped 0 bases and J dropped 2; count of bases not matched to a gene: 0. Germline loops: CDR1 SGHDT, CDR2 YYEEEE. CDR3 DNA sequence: TGTGCCAGCAGCTTGGGACTAGCGGGGCAAGAGACCCAGTACTTC. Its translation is CASSLGLAGQETQYF. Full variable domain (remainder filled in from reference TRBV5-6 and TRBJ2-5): DAGVTQSPTHLIKTRGQQVTLRCSPKSGHDTVSWYQQALGQGPQFIFQYYEEEERQRGNFPDRFSGHQFPNYSSELNVNALLLGDSALYLCASSLGLAGQETQYFGPGTRLLVL.

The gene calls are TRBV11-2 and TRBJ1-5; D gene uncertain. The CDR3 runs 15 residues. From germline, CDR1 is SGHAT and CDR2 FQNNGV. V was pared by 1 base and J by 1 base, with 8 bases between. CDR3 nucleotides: TGTGCCAGCAGCTTAGGGTACCGGAGCAATCAGCCCCAGCATTTT. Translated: CASSLGYRSNQPQHF.

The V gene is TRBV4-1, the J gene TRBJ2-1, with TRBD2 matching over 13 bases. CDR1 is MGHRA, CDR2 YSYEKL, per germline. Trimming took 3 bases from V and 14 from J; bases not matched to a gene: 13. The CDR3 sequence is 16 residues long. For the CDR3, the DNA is TGCGCCAGCAGCCAGGGAAGACTAGCGGGGGGTGGAGAGGAGTTCTTC. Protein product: CASSQGRLAGGGEEFF.